The clone carrying this TCR beta chain has just a few counts. Roughly 0.45 to 1 ug RNA was reverse transcribed with random hexamers. A multiplex approach, immunoSEQ multiplex PCR, amplified TCR beta CDR3 across 54 Vbeta and 13 Jbeta. TCRdb re-derived calls from the immunoSEQ multiplex PCR reads in MiXCR, one entry per CDR3 protein. The sample carries about 440,000 distinct CDR3 sequences, more than 80% recorded once. This CDR3 is 14 amino acids long. The V end was cut by 8 bases, the J end by 5 bases, with 19 bases between. Germline V gene sequence: CDR1 SQVTM, CDR2 ANQGSEA. The record originates from a study of CD8 T cells in Susac syndrome.

The sample was CD8+ T cells from PBMCs. The chain uses TRBV29-1 and TRBJ2-1; a weak D match, TRBD1 (5 bases). This clonotype was sampled from a human donor with multiple sclerosis. This chain's CDR3 is CSLLGQGIHNEQFF. In DNA, the CDR3 is TGCAGCCTCCTGGGGCAGGGAATTCACAATGAGCAGTTCTTC.